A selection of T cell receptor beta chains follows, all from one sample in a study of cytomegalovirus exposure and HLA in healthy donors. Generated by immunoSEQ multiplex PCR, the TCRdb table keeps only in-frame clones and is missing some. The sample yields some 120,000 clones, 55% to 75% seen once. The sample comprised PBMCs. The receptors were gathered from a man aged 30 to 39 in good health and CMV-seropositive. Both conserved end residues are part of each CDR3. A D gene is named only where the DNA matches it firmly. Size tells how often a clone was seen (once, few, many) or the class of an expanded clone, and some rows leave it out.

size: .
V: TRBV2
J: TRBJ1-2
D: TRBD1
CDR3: CASREGQGIGYTF
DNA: TGTGCCAGCAGGGAGGGACAGGGGATTGGCTACACCTTC

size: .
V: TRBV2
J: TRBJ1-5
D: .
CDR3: CASSERQIGYSNQPQHF
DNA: TGTGCCAGCAGTGAGAGGCAGATTGGATATAGCAATCAGCCCCAGCATTTT

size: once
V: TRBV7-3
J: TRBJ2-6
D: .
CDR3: CASSLNRGPGANVLTF
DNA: TGTGCCAGCAGCTTAAATCGAGGTCCTGGGGCCAACGTCCTGACTTTC

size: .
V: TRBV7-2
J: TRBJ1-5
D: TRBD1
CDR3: CASSFSTGWDQPQHF
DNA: TGTGCCAGCAGCTTCTCGACAGGGTGGGATCAGCCCCAGCATTTT

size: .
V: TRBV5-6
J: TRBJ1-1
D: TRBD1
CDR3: CASSLIRGPNTEAFF
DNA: TGTGCCAGCAGCTTGATTAGGGGGCCAAACACTGAAGCTTTCTTT

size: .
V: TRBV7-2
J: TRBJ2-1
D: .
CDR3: CASSLGGRMGGNEQFF
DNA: TGTGCCAGCAGCTTGGGGGGACGGATGGGGGGCAATGAGCAGTTCTTC

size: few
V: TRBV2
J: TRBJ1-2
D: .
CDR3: CASSESSLRQNYGYTF
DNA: TGTGCCAGCAGTGAAAGTTCCCTCCGACAGAACTATGGCTACACCTTC

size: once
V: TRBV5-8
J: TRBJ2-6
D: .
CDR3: CASSLARGTNVLTF
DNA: TGTGCCAGCAGCTTGGCCAGGGGTACCAACGTCCTGACTTTC

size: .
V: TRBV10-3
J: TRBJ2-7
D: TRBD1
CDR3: CAINSGQGSSYEQYF
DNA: TGTGCCATCAACTCAGGACAGGGTAGCTCCTACGAGCAGTACTTC

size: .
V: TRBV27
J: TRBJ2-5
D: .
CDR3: CASGRWQGRETQYF
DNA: TGTGCCAGTGGCCGGTGGCAGGGTCGAGAGACCCAGTACTTC

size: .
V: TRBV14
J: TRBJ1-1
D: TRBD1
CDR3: CASSQEDRGRTEAFF
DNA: TGTGCCAGCAGCCAAGAAGACAGGGGGCGAACTGAAGCTTTCTTT

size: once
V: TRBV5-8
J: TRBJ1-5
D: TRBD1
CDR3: CASSYDVTAGGNQPQHF
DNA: TGTGCCAGCAGCTACGACGTCACGGCAGGGGGCAACCAGCCCCAGCATTTT

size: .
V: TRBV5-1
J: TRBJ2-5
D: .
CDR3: CASARAMEVGETQYF
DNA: TGCGCCAGCGCGAGGGCTATGGAGGTTGGGGAGACCCAGTACTTC

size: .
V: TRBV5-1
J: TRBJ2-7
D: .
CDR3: CASSLVGRGNEQYF
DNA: TGCGCCAGCAGCTTAGTGGGCAGGGGAAACGAGCAGTACTTC

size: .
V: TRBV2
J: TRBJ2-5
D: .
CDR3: CASRGASGLVSETQYF
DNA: TGTGCCAGCAGGGGGGCGTCGGGCCTCGTTTCGGAGACCCAGTACTTC

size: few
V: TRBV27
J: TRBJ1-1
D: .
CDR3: CASSFQEITQGVDNTEAFF
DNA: TGTGCCAGCAGTTTCCAGGAAATCACCCAAGGGGTAGATAACACTGAAGCTTTCTTT

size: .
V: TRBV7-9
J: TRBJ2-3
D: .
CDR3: CASSPLTESTDTQYF
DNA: TGTGCCAGCAGCCCCCTAACAGAGAGCACAGATACGCAGTATTTT

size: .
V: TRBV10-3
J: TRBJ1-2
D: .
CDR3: CAISDPLYRAYGYTF
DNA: TGTGCCATCAGTGATCCCCTGTACAGGGCCTATGGCTACACCTTC

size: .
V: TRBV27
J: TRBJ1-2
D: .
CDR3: CASSLLELLSDYGYTF
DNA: TGTGCCAGCAGTTTACTAGAGCTCCTCTCTGACTATGGCTACACCTTC

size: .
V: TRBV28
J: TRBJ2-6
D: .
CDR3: CASSFLATKDSTISGANVLTF
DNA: TGTGCCAGCAGTTTTCTTGCCACAAAGGATTCGACTATCTCTGGGGCCAACGTCCTGACTTTC

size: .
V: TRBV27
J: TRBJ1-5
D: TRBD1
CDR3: CATMGQGAGNQPQHF
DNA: TGTGCCACCATGGGACAGGGGGCGGGTAATCAGCCCCAGCATTTT

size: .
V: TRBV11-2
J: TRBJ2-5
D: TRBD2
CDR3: CASSRERGGPSRAGGTQYF
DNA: TGTGCCAGCAGCCGGGAGCGGGGGGGCCCCAGTCGAGCCGGGGGGACCCAGTACTTC